A selection of T cell receptor beta chains follows, all from one sample in a study of identical twins. TCRdb called the 5' RACE reads again in MiXCR, with one record for every CDR3 protein. Seen here are around 490,000 distinct CDR3 sequences, 20% to 25% observed once, and the top ten hold 0.48%. These data also featured in a second study, about yellow fever vaccine responses in identical twins.

The sequenced material came from CD4+ T cells sorted from blood. The receptors originated from a young woman in good health. CDR3s include the opening cysteine and the closing phenylalanine or tryptophan. D genes are given only for firm matches. Only some rows state a clone size, as once, few, many or a class for expanded clones.

V gene: TRBV27; D gene: NA; J gene: TRBJ2-7; clone size: NA; CDR3 DNA: TGTGCCAGCAGTACGCGGACACCCTACGAGCAGTACTTC; CDR3 protein: CASSTRTPYEQYF
V gene: TRBV3-1; D gene: NA; J gene: TRBJ2-2; clone size: few; CDR3 DNA: TGTGCCAGCAGCCAGGAAGGGGAGGCCGGGGAGCTGTTTTTT; CDR3 protein: CASSQEGEAGELFF
V gene: TRBV6-2/TRBV6-3; D gene: TRBD1; J gene: TRBJ2-5; clone size: NA; CDR3 DNA: TGTGCCAGCAGTTACCTCAAGGACAGGGCAGAGACCCAGTACTTC; CDR3 protein: CASSYLKDRAETQYF
V gene: TRBV12-3/TRBV12-4; D gene: NA; J gene: TRBJ1-2; clone size: NA; CDR3 DNA: TGTGCCAGCACCGGGCTCGAGGGTATTTATGGCTACACCTTC; CDR3 protein: CASTGLEGIYGYTF
V gene: TRBV7-8; D gene: NA; J gene: TRBJ2-2; clone size: NA; CDR3 DNA: TGTGCCAGCAGCTTCCTAGAGATCGGGGAGCTGTTTTTT; CDR3 protein: CASSFLEIGELFF
V gene: TRBV5-1; D gene: NA; J gene: TRBJ2-6; clone size: NA; CDR3 DNA: TGCGCCAGCAGCTTTTGGGGGTACGAGGCCAACGTCCTGACTTTC; CDR3 protein: CASSFWGYEANVLTF
V gene: TRBV7-9; D gene: TRBD2; J gene: TRBJ2-1; clone size: few; CDR3 DNA: TGTGCCAGCAGCCCTCAGGGACTATACAATGAGCAGTTCTTC; CDR3 protein: CASSPQGLYNEQFF
V gene: TRBV3-1; D gene: TRBD1; J gene: TRBJ2-3; clone size: NA; CDR3 DNA: TGTGCCAGCAGCCGCCGGGGACAGGGGGCAGATACGCAGTATTTT; CDR3 protein: CASSRRGQGADTQYF
V gene: TRBV5-1; D gene: NA; J gene: TRBJ1-1; clone size: many; CDR3 DNA: TGCGCCAGCAGCTTGGTCGGGGGGCGACTGACTGAAGCTTTCTTT; CDR3 protein: CASSLVGGRLTEAFF
V gene: TRBV5-1; D gene: TRBD1; J gene: TRBJ1-1; clone size: NA; CDR3 DNA: TGCGCCAGCAGCTTGGGGGACAGGGTTGTCACTGAAGCTTTCTTT; CDR3 protein: CASSLGDRVVTEAFF
V gene: TRBV27; D gene: NA; J gene: TRBJ2-3; clone size: few; CDR3 DNA: TGTGCCAGCAGCCTCCGCGGGGTAGTGTTCACAGATACGCAGTATTTT; CDR3 protein: CASSLRGVVFTDTQYF
V gene: TRBV29-1; D gene: TRBD1; J gene: TRBJ2-3; clone size: NA; CDR3 DNA: TGCAGCGCCCGAGGGGCACAGGGGGTTGATACGCAGTATTTT; CDR3 protein: CSARGAQGVDTQYF
V gene: TRBV12-3/TRBV12-4; D gene: NA; J gene: TRBJ2-1; clone size: few; CDR3 DNA: TGTGCCAGCAGTTCTCCTGGCGGGGACAATGAGCAGTTCTTC; CDR3 protein: CASSSPGGDNEQFF
V gene: TRBV12-3/TRBV12-4; D gene: TRBD1; J gene: TRBJ1-4; clone size: many; CDR3 DNA: TGTGCCAGCAGTTCGACAGGGGTTACTAATGAAAAACTGTTTTTT; CDR3 protein: CASSSTGVTNEKLFF
V gene: TRBV2; D gene: NA; J gene: TRBJ1-6; clone size: many; CDR3 DNA: TGTGCCAGCAGTGGTCGGGAACTGATGAATTCACCCCTCCACTTT; CDR3 protein: CASSGRELMNSPLHF
V gene: TRBV5-1; D gene: NA; J gene: TRBJ1-2; clone size: few; CDR3 DNA: TGCGCCAGCAGCTTGGAACCGACATCCAACTATGGCTACACCTTC; CDR3 protein: CASSLEPTSNYGYTF
V gene: TRBV7-9; D gene: NA; J gene: TRBJ2-1; clone size: few; CDR3 DNA: TGTGCCAGCAGCTTAGGTACCACGGATGAGCAGTTCTTC; CDR3 protein: CASSLGTTDEQFF
V gene: TRBV19; D gene: NA; J gene: TRBJ2-1; clone size: few; CDR3 DNA: TGTGCCAGTAGTGTTTCCAGCGGCAATTCCTACAATGAGCAGTTCTTC; CDR3 protein: CASSVSSGNSYNEQFF
V gene: TRBV6-2/TRBV6-3; D gene: TRBD2; J gene: TRBJ2-3; clone size: NA; CDR3 DNA: TGTGCCAGCAGTCCAGCGGGACTAGCGGGAGGTTTTGATACGCAGTATTTT; CDR3 protein: CASSPAGLAGGFDTQYF
V gene: TRBV12-3/TRBV12-4; D gene: NA; J gene: TRBJ1-6; clone size: many; CDR3 DNA: TGTGCCAGCAGTTTAGATGGGGCGCTTAATTCACCCCTCCACTTT; CDR3 protein: CASSLDGALNSPLHF
V gene: TRBV4-1; D gene: TRBD1; J gene: TRBJ2-3; clone size: NA; CDR3 DNA: TGCGCCAGCAGCCAAGATGGGCAGGGGGCATGGGATACGCAGTATTTT; CDR3 protein: CASSQDGQGAWDTQYF
V gene: TRBV29-1; D gene: TRBD1; J gene: TRBJ2-5; clone size: NA; CDR3 DNA: TGCAGCGTTGAGTGGGACAGGGAGTGGGAGACCCAGTACTTC; CDR3 protein: CSVEWDREWETQYF
V gene: TRBV3-1; D gene: NA; J gene: TRBJ2-5; clone size: NA; CDR3 DNA: TGTGCCAGCAGCCAAAGAGGGACTGGACTCCAAGAGACCCAGTACTTC; CDR3 protein: CASSQRGTGLQETQYF
V gene: TRBV14; D gene: NA; J gene: TRBJ1-6; clone size: once; CDR3 DNA: TGTGCCAGCAGCCAAACAAGAAATTCACCCCTCCACTTT; CDR3 protein: CASSQTRNSPLHF
V gene: TRBV5-1; D gene: NA; J gene: TRBJ2-2; clone size: NA; CDR3 DNA: TGCGCCAGCAGCCCCAGGGTAGATGACACCGGGGAGCTGTTTTTT; CDR3 protein: CASSPRVDDTGELFF
V gene: TRBV2; D gene: TRBD2; J gene: TRBJ2-7; clone size: few; CDR3 DNA: TGTGCCAGCAGTGGGGCCCGGACTAGCGGGAGGTACGAGCAGTACTTC; CDR3 protein: CASSGARTSGRYEQYF
V gene: TRBV6-1; D gene: TRBD2; J gene: TRBJ2-1; clone size: few; CDR3 DNA: TGTGCCAGCAGCCCAACTAGCGGGGGGTCGGGGGAGCAGTTCTTC; CDR3 protein: CASSPTSGGSGEQFF
V gene: TRBV12-3/TRBV12-4; D gene: TRBD1; J gene: TRBJ2-2; clone size: NA; CDR3 DNA: TGTGCCAGCACCTGGACAGGGTTCACCGGGGAGCTGTTTTTT; CDR3 protein: CASTWTGFTGELFF
V gene: TRBV20-1; D gene: NA; J gene: TRBJ1-2; clone size: many; CDR3 DNA: TGCAGTGCTCCAGGGTCGGGGAACTATGGCTACACCTTC; CDR3 protein: CSAPGSGNYGYTF